These 12 T cell receptor beta chains were sequenced from one sample in a study of cytotoxic CD8 clonotypes in ibrutinib-treated CLL. TCRdb's copy holds only in-frame clones and misses some; the assay was immunoSEQ multiplex PCR. Of some 200,000 clones in the sample, 79% were seen once. The source was PBMCs, collected after 12 months of ibrutinib treatment. The receptors were sampled from a human donor with chronic lymphocytic leukemia.

This chain links TRBV18 with TRBJ2-7, with D perhaps matching TRBD1 or TRBD2 (6 bases each). CDR3 length: 16 amino acids. Per the germline V gene, CDR1 is KGHSH and CDR2 is LQKENI. Trimming shortened V by 5 bases and J by 6 bases, and 23 bases separated the two germline ends. CDR3 region: CASSTLRGERAFEQYF. DNA for the CDR3: TGTGCCAGCTCAACCTTAAGGGGGGAACGGGCGTTCGAGCAGTACTTC.

The chain is built from TRBV19 and TRBJ2-7, with 8 bases that match TRBD1. The V segment lost 3 bases and the J segment 5 bases; nucleotides outside the gene matches: 3. There are 13 residues in the CDR3. From germline, CDR1 is LNHDA and CDR2 SQIVND (reference sequence). The CDR3 DNA reads TGTGCCAGTAGTATTAACAGGGGGAACGAGCAGTACTTC. This translates into CASSINRGNEQYF.

This clone was counted between two and nine times. The V gene is TRBV4-1, the J gene TRBJ2-1; D possibly corresponds to TRBD2 (6 bases). V lost 0 bases and J lost 9, with 9 bases in between. Germline V gives CDR1 MGHRA, CDR2 YSYEKL. The CDR3 contains 13 residues. CDR3 sequence reads: CASSQDNGGEQFF. The CDR3 coding sequence is TGCGCCAGCAGCCAAGATAACGGGGGTGAGCAGTTCTTC.

In this sample, this clone turned up many times. The chain carries TRBV18 and TRBJ1-1; a possible D gene is TRBD1 (5 bases). V was trimmed by 4 bases and J by 5 bases, leaving 8 bases between them. The V gene's germline CDR1 is KGHSH and CDR2 LQKENI. The CDR3 is 12 amino acids. The CDR3 reads CASSLRQTEAFF. DNA for the CDR3: TGTGCCAGCTCACTAAGACAGACTGAAGCTTTCTTT.

V gene TRBV7-3 combines with J gene TRBJ2-7; 7 bases match TRBD1. Germline assignment: CDR1 SGHTA and CDR2 FQGTGA. Unmatched junction bases numbered 4, after V lost 5 bases and J lost 3 bases. The CDR3 length is 13 residues. This chain's CDR3 is CASSRDSHYEQYF. For the CDR3, the DNA is TGTGCCAGCAGCCGGGACAGTCACTACGAGCAGTACTTC.

This chain connects TRBV7-6 to TRBJ2-5; D remains ambiguous. The CDR3 runs 14 residues. Germline lookup yields CDR1 SGHVS and CDR2 FNYEAQ. The V and J ends lost 1 base and 5 bases respectively, with 11 bases between them. The CDR3 coding sequence is TGTGCCAGCAGCTTAGATTGGGTCGGGGAGACCCAGTACTTC. It specifies CASSLDWVGETQYF.

This chain links TRBV12-5 with TRBJ1-3; D uncertain. V lost 0 bases, J lost 9 bases, and 9 bases lay in between. CDR3 length: 13 amino acids. Germline CDR1 is LGHNT and CDR2 is FRNRAP. The CDR3 loop is CASGLVPGPTIYF. CDR3 DNA: TGTGCTAGTGGTTTGGTCCCCGGACCCACCATATATTTT.

This chain uses TRBV11-3 with TRBJ2-3, with 9 bases lining up with TRBD2. The CDR3 runs 15 residues. V trimming: 3 bases; J trimming: 4 bases; junction bases outside the gene matches: 5. Germline V gives CDR1 SGHNT, CDR2 YENEEA. The CDR3 DNA reads TGTGCCAGCAGCTTTAGCGGGGGCATCGCAGATACGCAGTATTTT. Amino acids: CASSFSGGIADTQYF.

This rearrangement joins TRBV2 to TRBJ2-7; 8 nucleotides match TRBD2. The CDR3 is made up of 15 amino acids. V lost 0 bases, J lost 2 bases, and 3 bases stayed unmatched. Germline values: CDR1 SNHLY, CDR2 FYNNEI. This CDR3 is CASSEAAGATYEQYF. The CDR3 DNA reads as TGTGCCAGCAGTGAAGCAGCGGGGGCTACCTACGAGCAGTACTTC.

This chain joins TRBV16 and TRBJ2-2, with D hard to call. This CDR3 region has 15 residues. Trimming removed 0 bases from V and 6 bases from J, with 11 bases in between. Germline V gives CDR1 KGHSY, CDR2 FQNENV. In DNA form, the CDR3 reads TGTGCCAGCAGCCAATCGGGCCCAAGCTCCGGGGAGCTGTTTTTT. It encodes CASSQSGPSSGELFF. Combining the CDR3 with reference TRBV16 and TRBJ2-2 gives the whole variable domain GEEVAQTPKHLVRGEGQKAKLYCAPIKGHSYVFWYQQVLKNEFKFLISFQNENVFDETGMPKERFSAKCLPNSPCSLEIQATKLEDSAVYFCASSQSGPSSGELFFGEGSRLTVL.

This sequence joins TRBV19 and TRBJ1-1; no clear D gene. This CDR3 contains 15 residues. Germline lookup yields CDR1 LNHDA and CDR2 SQIVND (reference sequence). The V end lost 3 bases, the J end lost 2 bases, and 13 bases lay between the germline ends. The CDR3: CASSISAGFNTEAFF. The CDR3, as DNA: TGTGCCAGTAGTATTTCCGCAGGATTTAACACTGAAGCTTTCTTT.

This sequence joins TRBV6-1 and TRBJ1-2; D gene ambiguous. V was trimmed by 2 bases and J by 7 bases, leaving 11 bases between them. In germline, CDR1 is MNHNS, CDR2 SASEGT. This CDR3 comprises 13 residues. This chain's CDR3 is CASSELGSGGYTF. The CDR3 region has the DNA TGTGCCAGCAGTGAACTGGGATCGGGTGGCTACACCTTC.